This T cell receptor beta chain was found in a study of shared clonotypes between healthy human individuals. Study results and caveats: Having only a few donors restricted how much genetic and exposure-history diversity was captured.

The input for sorted-subset replicate PCRs was around 210 ng DNA, 30,000 or so T cell genomes. Assay: immunoSEQ multiplex PCR; the TCRdb copy retains only in-frame clones and omits some. Of some 320,000 clones listed, 87% were seen once; the top ten hold roughly 16%. Comments on this clone: No antigen is known for it.

The sequencing input was memory CD8+ T cells sorted from blood. Subset meaning: CD45RO+ cells pooled with CCR7-negative TemRA cells. The receptor comes from a man between 18 and 29 years old in good health.

The CDR3 DNA reads TGTGCCAGCAGTGAAGGCAGTAAGGGACTTCGGTACGAGCAGTACTTC. Translated, it gives CASSEGSKGLRYEQYF. The chain uses TRBV2 and TRBJ2-7; possible D gene TRBD2, 6 bases. The CDR3 covers 16 residues. V was pared by 1 base and J by 4 bases, with 17 bases between. Germline V CDR1 and CDR2: SNHLY, FYNNEI.